Shown below are 17 T cell receptor beta chains from a single sample sequenced in a study of blood T cell repertoires in COVID-19. This table comes from immunoSEQ multiplex PCR, and its TCRdb copy is limited to in-frame clones, with some not included. Found here are roughly 150,000 clones, about 90% of them singletons; the top ten hold 9.5% to 11%. The material sequenced was peripheral blood. The receptors stem from a woman aged 80 or over with acute or convalescent COVID-19.

V is TRBV7-3 and J is TRBJ2-1; D possibly corresponds to TRBD1 (6 bases). Trimming cost V 4 bases and J 8 bases, with 12 bases left between them. Germline CDR1 and CDR2: SGHTA and FQGTGA. The CDR3 covers 13 residues. The CDR3 region has the DNA TGTGCCAGCAGCTCGACAGGCCACGATGAGCAGTTCTTC. It yields the protein CASSSTGHDEQFF.

The chain uses TRBV2 and TRBJ1-4; possible D gene TRBD1, 5 bases. The CDR3 runs 13 residues. The germline CDR1 and CDR2 sequences are SNHLY and FYNNEI. The germline V and J ends were trimmed by 1 base and 10 bases, with 10 bases remaining between them. CDR3 nucleotides: TGTGCCAGCAGTGAAGGGCAGGGAGGAAAACTGTTTTTT. Its translation: CASSEGQGGKLFF.

The genes are TRBV3-1 (or the pseudogene TRBV3-2) and TRBJ2-7; D gene unclear. The CDR3 sequence is 12 residues long. The germline V and J ends were trimmed by 2 bases and 3 bases, with 5 bases remaining between them. The germline gives CDR1 LGHDT, CDR2 YNNKEL (reference sequence). The DNA of the CDR3 is TGTGCCAGCAGCCAAAGAGGCTACGAGCAGTACTTC. Translating it yields CASSQRGYEQYF.

Note on this clone: A read error may produce the germline difference seen at one junction end. V is TRBV7-7 and J is TRBJ1-6, with TRBD1 matching 7 bases. This CDR3 region has 16 residues. The germline V gene has CDR1 SSHAT and CDR2 FNYEAQ (reference sequence). The CDR3 protein is CASRRWDRGIGSPLHF. CDR3 in DNA: TGTGCTAGCAGGCGATGGGACAGAGGGATAGGTTCACCCCTCCACTTT. Variable domain in full (rest from reference TRBV7-7 and TRBJ1-6): GAGVSQSPRYKVTKRGQDVTLRCDPISSHATLYWYQQALGQGPEFLTYFNYEAQPDKSGLPSDRFSAERPEGSISTLTIQRTEQRDSAMYRCASRRWDRGIGSPLHFGNGTRLTVT.

This chain links TRBV5-1 with TRBJ1-2; TRBD1 aligns across 7 bases. CDR1 and CDR2 (germline): SGHRS, YFSETQ. This CDR3 spans 15 amino acids. V gave up 4 bases and J gave up 5 bases; unmatched junction bases: 11. The CDR3 region is CASSPGQARGYGYTF. In DNA form, the CDR3 reads TGCGCCAGCAGCCCCGGACAGGCCCGAGGGTATGGCTACACCTTC.

The CDR3 coding sequence is TGTGCCAGCAGAGGTCTGATGGAGGCGAACACTGAAGCTTTCTTT. Its translation: CASRGLMEANTEAFF. The chain links TRBV28 to TRBJ1-1; no reliable D call. V lost 6 bases and J lost 1, with 15 bases in between. CDR3 length equals 15 residues. Germline-derived CDR1 and CDR2 are MDHEN and SYDVKM.

The chain has TRBV3-1 (or the pseudogene TRBV3-2) and TRBJ2-7; D possibly corresponds to TRBD2 (6 bases). Deletions cut 0 bases from V and 2 bases from J, with 14 bases between. CDR1 is LGHDT and CDR2 is YNNKEL in the germline V gene (reference sequence). The CDR3 is made up of 16 amino acids. The CDR3 protein is CASSQDGLANAYEQYF. Written as DNA, the CDR3 is TGTGCCAGCAGCCAAGATGGGCTAGCGAACGCCTACGAGCAGTACTTC.

The chain employs TRBV6-5 and TRBJ2-7; 9 nucleotides agree with TRBD1. J lost 0 bases, V lost 10 bases, and 4 bases had no gene match. Germline assignment: CDR1 MNHEY and CDR2 SVGAGI. The CDR3 spans 13 residues. For the CDR3, the DNA is TGTGCCACTTCGGACAGGGGCTCCTACGAGCAGTACTTC. Amino acids: CATSDRGSYEQYF.

This clone was counted a few times. Other nucleotide sequences in the sample specify the same CDR3. CDR3 DNA sequence: TGCGCCAGCAGCTCGGGACAGGGCACAGATACGCAGTATTTT. Protein product: CASSSGQGTDTQYF. V usage is TRBV5-1 and J usage is TRBJ2-3, with 8 bases identical to TRBD1. Germline lookup yields CDR1 SGHRS and CDR2 YFSETQ. The CDR3 loop spans 14 amino acids. Unmatched junction bases numbered 1, after V lost 3 bases and J lost 1 base.

The CDR3 DNA reads as TGTGCCAGCACCGTAAGCGGGGAGGGTTACAATGAGCAGTTCTTC. Translated, it gives CASTVSGEGYNEQFF. V gene TRBV5-5 combines with J gene TRBJ2-1; 7 bases match TRBD2. This CDR3 is 15 amino acids long. After removal of 6 bases from V and 4 bases from J, the junction contained 10 bases not matched to a gene. The germline V gene encodes CDR1 SGHKS and CDR2 YYEKEE (reference sequence).

The V call is TRBV6-5, the J call TRBJ2-3; 9 bases map to TRBD1. The CDR3 has 13 amino acids. Germline lookup yields CDR1 MNHEY and CDR2 SVGAGI. V shed 6 bases, J shed 2 bases, and the junction held 0 bases outside the gene matches. The CDR3 region has the DNA TGTGCCAGCAGACAGGGGGCCACAGATACGCAGTATTTT. As protein: CASRQGATDTQYF.

The chain employs TRBV9 and TRBJ1-1; D remains unclear. V was clipped by 3 bases and J by 7 bases, with 19 bases between them. Germline CDR1 is SGDLS and CDR2 is YYNGEE. This CDR3 spans 15 amino acids. CDR3 residues: CASSAAEEGPVEAFF. The CDR3 nucleotides are TGTGCCAGCAGCGCGGCGGAGGAAGGCCCCGTTGAAGCTTTCTTT.

This rearrangement joins TRBV29-1 to TRBJ2-2; D gene unclear. CDR1 is SQVTM, CDR2 ANQGSEA, per germline. V lost 3 bases and J 3 bases, leaving 11 bases between the germline ends. The CDR3 runs 14 residues. CDR3 sequence: CSVDVGMDTGELFF. The CDR3 coding sequence is TGCAGCGTTGATGTGGGCATGGACACCGGGGAGCTGTTTTTT.

The chain carries TRBV11-2 and TRBJ1-1, with D unresolved. The germline CDR1 and CDR2 sequences are SGHAT and FQNNGV. CDR3 length: 13 residues. V lost 0 bases and J 7 bases, leaving 9 bases between the germline ends. The CDR3 DNA sequence: TGTGCCAGCAGCTTAGATCTTCGGGTTGAAGCTTTCTTT. Amino acid sequence: CASSLDLRVEAFF.

V is TRBV30 and J is TRBJ1-6; D unresolved. This CDR3 has 18 amino acids. V lost 1 base and J 14 bases, leaving 30 bases between the germline ends. The germline V gene has CDR1 GTSNPN and CDR2 SVGIG (reference sequence). As DNA, the CDR3 is TGTGCCTGGAGTGCCCTAGGCTCGCGGGTCCTTAATTCAGGATCCCTCCACTTT. Protein sequence: CAWSALGSRVLNSGSLHF.

This chain uses TRBV6-5 with TRBJ1-1, with 8 bases identical to TRBD1. V was pared by 9 bases and J by 6 bases, with 12 bases of the junction left unmatched. CDR3 length: 14 amino acids. Germline CDR1 and CDR2: MNHEY and SVGAGI. The CDR3 sequence: CASLIFRGQAEAFF. In nucleotides, the CDR3 is TGTGCCAGTCTCATCTTCAGGGGGCAGGCTGAAGCTTTCTTT.

The sample holds one count of this clone. This chain connects TRBV10-3 to TRBJ2-1, with 7 bases fitting TRBD1. CDR1 is ENHRY and CDR2 is SYGVKD in the germline V gene. The CDR3 spans 18 residues. With V trimmed by 0 bases and J by 6 bases, 14 bases remained unmatched. CDR3 protein: CAISESGTVVLSPNEQFF. The CDR3 nucleotides read TGTGCCATCAGTGAGTCCGGGACAGTGGTACTAAGCCCCAATGAGCAGTTCTTC.